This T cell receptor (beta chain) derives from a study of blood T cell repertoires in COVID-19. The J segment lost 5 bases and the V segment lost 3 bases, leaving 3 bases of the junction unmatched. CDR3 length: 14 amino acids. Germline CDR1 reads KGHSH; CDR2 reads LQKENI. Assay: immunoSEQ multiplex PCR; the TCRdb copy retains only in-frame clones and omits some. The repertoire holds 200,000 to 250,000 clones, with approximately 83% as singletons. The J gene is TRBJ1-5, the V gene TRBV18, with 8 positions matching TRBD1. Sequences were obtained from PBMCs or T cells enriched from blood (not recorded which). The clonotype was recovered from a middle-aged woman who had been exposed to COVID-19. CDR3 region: CASSPDREYQPQHF. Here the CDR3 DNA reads TGTGCCAGCTCACCGGACAGGGAGTATCAGCCCCAGCATTTT.